What follows describes a single TCR beta chain. What it binds is unknown. V lost 4 bases to trimming and J lost 0 bases; unmatched junction nucleotides: 4. The germline V gene encodes CDR1 SGHRS and CDR2 YFSETQ. The CDR3 has 17 amino acids. This sample was included in a study of OX40 agonist ivuxolimab in advanced cancers. TCRdb's copy holds only in-frame clones and misses some; the assay was immunoSEQ multiplex PCR. The sample carries about 94,000 clones, around 87% recorded once. General observations from the study: Patients who responded partially at 0.1-3.0 mg/kg showed clonal expansion ranking among the lowest.

The chain uses TRBV5-1 and TRBJ2-2; TRBD2 matches at 12 bases. The sequence derives from an adult with an advanced solid tumor such as melanoma, head and neck, liver or kidney cancer. The source was CD4+ or CD8+ T cells sorted from blood, collected in a trial of the OX40 agonist ivuxolimab. CDR3 amino acids: CASSLTSGGPNTGELFF. Here the CDR3 DNA reads TGCGCCAGCAGCCTGACTAGCGGGGGCCCGAACACCGGGGAGCTGTTTTTT.